Each of the 24 T cell receptor beta chains below was sequenced from the same sample in a study of T cell repertoires in cytomegalovirus infection. Each CDR3 protein gets one entry after TCRdb re-called the reads with MiXCR. Of about 530,000 distinct CDR3 sequences listed, around a quarter are singletons. Sequencing input: PBMCs. The receptors come from a human donor in good health (CMV status not recorded). Some clones in this sample may be carry-over from other donors' samples.

The chain links TRBV19 to TRBJ1-3; D is ambiguous. The CDR3 is 13 residues long. V dropped 5 bases and J dropped 3 bases, with 8 bases sitting between them. CDR1 is LNHDA and CDR2 is SQIVND in the germline V gene (reference sequence). Written as DNA, the CDR3 is TGTGCCAGTAGTCTGTCCTTTGGAAACACCATATATTTT. This gives the protein CASSLSFGNTIYF.

The V call is TRBV11-2, the J call TRBJ2-1, with D tentatively TRBD2 (6 bases). Germline values: CDR1 SGHAT, CDR2 FQNNGV. CDR3 length: 15 residues. Trimming left V 3 bases short and J 6 bases short, with 15 bases between. The DNA of the CDR3 is TGTGCCAGCAGCTTGAGGGAGGAAATGATCAATGAGCAGTTCTTC. Translated: CASSLREEMINEQFF.

This clonotype was observed a few times. V gene TRBV6-4 combines with J gene TRBJ1-1, with TRBD1 as a possible D gene (5 bases). Trimming took 6 bases from V and 3 from J, leaving 11 bases between them. In germline, CDR1 is MRHNA, CDR2 SNTAGT. This CDR3 has 13 amino acids. CDR3 residues: CASRTGGDTEAFF. The CDR3 region has the DNA TGTGCCAGCAGGACGGGAGGGGACACTGAAGCTTTCTTT.

This clonotype was observed at least ten times. V is TRBV7-6 and J is TRBJ2-1, with TRBD1 identical over 9 bases. Germline loops: CDR1 SGHVS, CDR2 FNYEAQ. With 3 bases clipped from V and 8 bases from J, the junction kept 2 bases outside the gene matches. This CDR3 has 13 residues. The CDR3: CASSLWTGDEQFF. CDR3 nucleotides: TGTGCCAGCAGCTTGTGGACAGGGGATGAGCAGTTCTTC.

V usage is TRBV7-6 and J usage is TRBJ2-7; D unresolved. The CDR3 is made up of 14 amino acids. Germline V gives CDR1 SGHVS, CDR2 FNYEAQ. Trimming took 1 base from V and 6 from J, leaving 13 bases between them. The CDR3 bases are TGTGCCAGCAGCTTAGGTTCGTTAGTTGGCGAGCAGTACTTC. Translation gives CASSLGSLVGEQYF.

This rearrangement joins TRBV6-1 to TRBJ2-1; D gene ambiguous. V was shortened by 2 bases and J by 4 bases, with 6 bases between the two germline ends. This CDR3 spans 13 amino acids. The germline gives CDR1 MNHNS, CDR2 SASEGT. Written as DNA, the CDR3 is TGTGCCAGCAGTGAAAGGGATTACAATGAGCAGTTCTTC. It encodes CASSERDYNEQFF.

This chain connects TRBV12-3 or TRBV12-4 to TRBJ2-7; TRBD2 agrees at 13 bases. This CDR3 has 15 amino acids. The ends lost 4 bases at V and 4 bases at J; junction bases unmatched: 4. CDR3 nucleotide sequence: TGTGCCAGCAGTTCCGGGACTAGCGGGATTTACGAGCAGTACTTC. Translation: CASSSGTSGIYEQYF.

This chain uses TRBV19 with TRBJ1-2; no firm D call. The V and J ends lost 2 bases and 2 bases respectively, with 15 bases between them. CDR3 length equals 16 residues. Germline CDR1 reads LNHDA; CDR2 reads SQIVND (reference sequence). The CDR3 DNA reads TGTGCCAGTAGTATACGGGCGGAACGGCAAAACTATGGCTACACCTTC. Translated: CASSIRAERQNYGYTF.

The gene calls are TRBV18 and TRBJ2-7; weak D call: TRBD1 (6 bases). There are 14 residues in the CDR3. Germline CDR1 reads KGHSH; CDR2 reads LQKENI. V was shortened by 3 bases and J by 1 base, with 10 bases between the two germline ends. CDR3: CASSPRTDSYEQYV. CDR3 sequence (DNA): TGTGCCAGCTCACCCAGGACAGATTCCTACGAGCAGTACGTC.

In its sample, this clonotype was seen a few times. V and J are TRBV6-5 and TRBJ2-7; TRBD2 aligns across 11 bases. Germline V CDR1 and CDR2: MNHEY, SVGAGI. The CDR3 sequence is 14 residues long. The V gene end was trimmed by 8 bases and the J gene end by 4 bases; junction bases not matched to a gene: 7. Here the CDR3 reads CASSTSGSRYEQYF. In nucleotides, the CDR3 is TGTGCCAGCTCTACTAGCGGGAGCCGATACGAGCAGTACTTC.

This clonotype appeared a few times. This chain uses TRBV18 with TRBJ1-1, with no clear D. The CDR3 loop spans 15 amino acids. Germline V gene lookup returns CDR1 KGHSH and CDR2 LQKENI. The ends were cut back, 0 bases at V and 2 bases at J, with 10 bases in the middle. This CDR3 is CASSPPRVANTEAFF. As DNA, the CDR3 is TGTGCCAGCTCACCACCGAGGGTTGCCAACACTGAAGCTTTCTTT. The whole variable domain, filled in from reference TRBV18 and TRBJ1-1, reads NAGVMQNPRHLVRRRGQEARLRCSPMKGHSHVYWYRQLPEEGLKFMVYLQKENIIDESGMPKERFSAEFPKEGPSILRIQQVVRGDSAAYFCASSPPRVANTEAFFGQGTRLTVV.

The chain joins TRBV6-2 or TRBV6-3 to TRBJ2-1, with D hard to call. Trimming stripped 7 bases from V and 3 bases from J, with 10 bases between. The CDR3 runs 13 residues. Germline-derived CDR1 and CDR2 are MNHEY and SVGEGT. The CDR3 loop is CASTRVRYNEQFF. CDR3 nucleotides: TGTGCCAGCACACGGGTTCGCTACAATGAGCAGTTCTTC.

The V call is TRBV5-6, the J call TRBJ2-7; 7 positions agree with TRBD1. The CDR3 is made up of 12 amino acids. CDR1 and CDR2 (germline): SGHDT, YYEEEE. With V trimmed by 4 bases and J by 8 bases, 6 bases remained unmatched. CDR3 in DNA: TGTGCCAGCAGCGCCGGGACAGAAAAGCAGTACGTC. It encodes CASSAGTEKQYV.

For this clonotype: One junction end disagrees with the germline gene, perhaps due to a read error. The V gene is TRBV6-1, the J gene TRBJ1-2; D ambiguous. This CDR3 is 13 amino acids long. Germline lookup yields CDR1 MNHNS and CDR2 SASEGT. The CDR3 loop is CASTEDPNRGYTF. DNA for the CDR3: TGTGCCAGCACTGAAGACCCTAATCGGGGCTACACCTTC.

This clonotype was counted many times. The chain carries TRBV12-3 or TRBV12-4 and TRBJ1-2; D is perhaps TRBD1 (5 bases). The CDR3 is 15 amino acids. The V end lost 6 bases, the J end lost 0 bases, and 14 bases lay between the germline ends. CDR3 sequence: CASSLDRPSNYGYTF. The CDR3 DNA reads as TGTGCCAGCAGCCTCGACAGACCTTCTAACTATGGCTACACCTTC.

The rearrangement joins TRBV19 to TRBJ1-3; weak D call: TRBD1 (6 bases). In germline, CDR1 is LNHDA, CDR2 SQIVND (reference sequence). Deletions cut 0 bases from V and 11 bases from J, with 14 bases between. This CDR3 region has 14 residues. CDR3 in DNA: TGTGCCAGTAGTATAGACTTCAGGGGACGAGCCATATATTTT. The encoded protein is CASSIDFRGRAIYF.

CDR3 nucleotide sequence: TGTGCCAGCAGTTTATTGGGGCAGGGGACCCACACTGAAGCTTTCTTT. Protein sequence: CASSLLGQGTHTEAFF. The J gene is TRBJ1-1, the V gene TRBV28; perhaps TRBD1 as D (6 bases). Per germline, CDR1 MDHEN and CDR2 SYDVKM. This CDR3 has 16 residues. Between the trimmed V and J ends, which lost 1 base and 3 bases, there was a span of 15 bases.

Many counts were recorded for this clonotype. The chain recombines TRBV7-2 with TRBJ1-6; TRBD1 matches 7 bases. The CDR3 is 15 residues long. Germline-derived CDR1 and CDR2 are SGHTA and FQGNSA. Trimming at V came to 3 bases and at J to 7 bases, leaving 6 bases not matched to a gene. The CDR3 spells CASSFTGVGNSPLHF. The CDR3 DNA follows: TGTGCCAGCAGCTTTACAGGGGTGGGAAATTCACCCCTCCACTTT.

The chain couples TRBV19 to TRBJ1-6, with D tentatively TRBD1 (5 bases). Germline V gene sequence: CDR1 LNHDA, CDR2 SQIVND (reference sequence). The CDR3 is 15 residues long. Trimming took 7 bases from V and 7 from J, leaving 17 bases between them. The CDR3 is CASTHGRGENSPLHF. In nucleotides, the CDR3 is TGTGCCAGTACCCATGGGAGAGGGGAAAATTCACCCCTCCACTTT.

The CDR3 spells CASSLTGGSAGNTIYF. Here the CDR3 DNA reads TGTGCCAGCAGTTTGACAGGGGGGTCGGCTGGAAACACCATATATTTT. The V call is TRBV12-3 or TRBV12-4, the J call TRBJ1-3; 9 nucleotides match TRBD1. CDR3 length: 16 amino acids. V lost 3 bases, J lost 2 bases, and 5 bases stayed unmatched.

This clonotype was seen more than once but under ten times. V usage is TRBV20-1 and J usage is TRBJ2-1; TRBD2 agrees at 13 bases. Trimming at V came to 5 bases and at J to 5 bases, leaving 18 bases not matched to a gene. The CDR3 runs 19 residues. CDR1 is DFQATT and CDR2 is SNEGSKA in the germline V gene (reference sequence). CDR3 DNA sequence: TGCAGTGCTGATGCCCCTCTAACTAGCGGGAGGGTCGCGCACAATGAGCAGTTCTTC. This encodes CSADAPLTSGRVAHNEQFF.

The table lists this clonotype with a few counts. CDR3 in DNA: TGTGCCAGCAGTTACTCTCCGGGACAGGGGAGCCGAGAGACCCAGTACTTC. It codes for CASSYSPGQGSRETQYF. This chain links TRBV6-5 with TRBJ2-5, with TRBD1 identical over 10 bases. Germline V CDR1 and CDR2: MNHEY, SVGAGI. Trimming at V came to 0 bases and at J to 4 bases, leaving 8 bases not matched to a gene. CDR3 length equals 17 residues.

A word on this clonotype: This may be a read error: a much more frequent sequence differs by one nucleotide. CDR3 coding DNA: TGTGACATCAGTGAGTTCGGCAAGGACTCGATGAAGACCCAGTACTTC. It translates to CDISEFGKDSMKTQYF. The chain employs TRBV10-3 and TRBJ2-5; D is possibly TRBD2 (5 bases). This CDR3 is built from 16 residues. In germline, CDR1 is ENHRY, CDR2 SYGVKD.

The V gene is TRBV6-6, the J gene TRBJ1-3, with D hard to call. Trimming took 11 bases from V and 1 from J, leaving 12 bases between them. CDR1 is MNHNY and CDR2 is SVGAGI in the germline V gene (reference sequence). The CDR3 totals 13 residues. DNA of the CDR3: TGTGCCGCGGATTCGGCTTCTGGAAACACCATATATTTT. This encodes CAADSASGNTIYF.